The rows below give T cell receptor beta chains drawn from one sample of a study of T cell responses to AZD1222 COVID-19 vaccine. The protocol was immunoSEQ multiplex PCR, while the TCRdb copy is restricted to in-frame clones and leaves out a portion. The data show more than 60,000 clones, 84% seen once. The sample in question was peripheral blood, obtained on day 0 of AZD1222 vaccination. The receptor source for this set is an adult in good health. CDR3s leave out the opening cysteine and the closing phenylalanine or tryptophan. Fields, in order: J gene, V gene, CDR3 length, CDR3 protein.

J: TRBJ2-5
V: TRBV18
length: 11
CDR3: ASSLQKEETQY

J: TRBJ2-1
V: TRBV10-3
length: 13
CDR3: AIRGTSGRGNEQF

J: TRBJ1-1
V: TRBV6-5
length: 11
CDR3: ASSRSDFTEAF

J: TRBJ1-1
V: TRBV7-2
length: 12
CDR3: ASSPGVGHTEAF

J: TRBJ2-1
V: TRBV3-1/TRBV3-2
length: 15
CDR3: ASSQEASGRWGNEQF

J: TRBJ1-1
V: TRBV5-6
length: 11
CDR3: ASSLGENTEAF

J: TRBJ1-1
V: TRBV30
length: 9
CDR3: ASDRGLEAF

J: TRBJ2-4
V: TRBV6-1
length: 13
CDR3: ASSEMGQGKNIQY

J: TRBJ2-1
V: TRBV7-9
length: 16
CDR3: ASSPGGLAGARTNEQF

J: TRBJ2-3
V: TRBV4-2
length: 14
CDR3: ASSQEQSGRSDTQY

J: TRBJ1-1
V: TRBV19
length: 11
CDR3: ASSIVQGSEAF

J: TRBJ2-1
V: TRBV24-1
length: 15
CDR3: ATSAPWAGTGFNEQF

J: TRBJ1-2
V: TRBV30
length: 11
CDR3: AWSAGTGSDYT

J: TRBJ2-2
V: TRBV6-2/TRBV6-3
length: 15
CDR3: ASSTRQWGGGTGELF

J: TRBJ2-5
V: TRBV27
length: 13
CDR3: ASKATGTAQETQY

J: TRBJ2-7
V: TRBV28
length: 11
CDR3: ASCHRVSYEQY

J: TRBJ2-7
V: TRBV7-8
length: 11
CDR3: ASSLVGGIEQY

J: TRBJ1-6
V: TRBV6-5
length: 14
CDR3: ASSSDRGREGSPLH

J: TRBJ1-2
V: TRBV24-1
length: 13
CDR3: ATSDRPGPLYGYT

J: TRBJ1-3
V: TRBV29-1
length: 10
CDR3: SVEGQGGTIY

J: TRBJ2-3
V: TRBV2
length: 12
CDR3: ASSATDRAGTQY

J: TRBJ1-2
V: TRBV25-1
length: 10
CDR3: ASSDGGYGYT

J: TRBJ1-1
V: TRBV6-5
length: 12
CDR3: ASTTGGVNTEAF

J: TRBJ2-5
V: TRBV9
length: 12
CDR3: ASSVGGWGETQY

J: TRBJ2-4
V: TRBV28
length: 11
CDR3: ASSFGPESIQY

J: TRBJ1-5
V: TRBV7-8
length: 13
CDR3: ASSLNQGRDQPQH

J: TRBJ1-2
V: TRBV7-2
length: 11
CDR3: ASSLASGDGYT

J: TRBJ1-2
V: TRBV7-9
length: 13
CDR3: ASSPGQALTYGYT

J: TRBJ1-2
V: TRBV6-4
length: 14
CDR3: ASSPAMGRSTRGYT

J: TRBJ2-2
V: TRBV6-5
length: 12
CDR3: ASSYGGPPGELF

J: TRBJ2-2
V: TRBV5-1
length: 14
CDR3: ASRQRGPRGTGELF

J: TRBJ1-2
V: TRBV28
length: 14
CDR3: ASIPHGGQDGYGYT

J: TRBJ2-6
V: TRBV19
length: 14
CDR3: ASSLQLGAGANVLT

J: TRBJ1-2
V: TRBV5-4
length: 14
CDR3: ASSLGQTGGADGYT

J: TRBJ1-1
V: TRBV12-3/TRBV12-4
length: 10
CDR3: ASSLNKNEAF

J: TRBJ2-7
V: TRBV11-2
length: 13
CDR3: ASSLTSGQSYEQY

J: TRBJ2-1
V: TRBV7-9
length: 14
CDR3: ASSSRVTGGRDEQF

J: TRBJ2-2
V: TRBV3-1/TRBV3-2
length: 14
CDR3: ASSPIEGQGAGELF

J: TRBJ2-2
V: TRBV2
length: 15
CDR3: ASSEALGLADTGELF